This T cell receptor delta chain derives from a study of gamma-delta T cells after stem cell transplantation (dated by TCRdb to about 2016). As a fraction of the sample, this clone is large (0.1 to 1%). Its antigen is unknown. No much larger clone exists at a distance of one base, and base qualities are not known. Library preparation employed RT-PCR. Sequencing used an Illumina MiSeq. Clones were re-identified by TCRdb from the public reads with CATT, and rows with the same DNA were merged. This sample comprises approximately 880 delta-chain clones, roughly a fifth of them detected only once. The ten biggest clones cover about 22% of the sample. CDR1 GEAIGNYY and CDR2 EKD were looked up in the germline V gene. Here V drops 2 bases and J drops 0 bases, and the junction holds 13 bases not matched to any gene. Measured from the cysteine to the phenylalanine, the CDR3 is 19 residues long. Here the CDR3 DNA is all that survives: 57 bases in frame from base 1.

This receptor was taken from a human donor. It is not recorded whose cells these are; they may come from a transplant donor. The sample taken for sequencing was gamma-delta T cells. The V gene is TRDV2 and the J gene is TRDJ1, and 11 junctional nucleotides match TRDD3. The CDR3 amino acid sequence is: CACDILGDTTSQYTDKLIF. The bases read TGTGCCTGTGACATTCTGGGGGATACCACCTCCCAGTACACCGATAAACTCATCTTT.